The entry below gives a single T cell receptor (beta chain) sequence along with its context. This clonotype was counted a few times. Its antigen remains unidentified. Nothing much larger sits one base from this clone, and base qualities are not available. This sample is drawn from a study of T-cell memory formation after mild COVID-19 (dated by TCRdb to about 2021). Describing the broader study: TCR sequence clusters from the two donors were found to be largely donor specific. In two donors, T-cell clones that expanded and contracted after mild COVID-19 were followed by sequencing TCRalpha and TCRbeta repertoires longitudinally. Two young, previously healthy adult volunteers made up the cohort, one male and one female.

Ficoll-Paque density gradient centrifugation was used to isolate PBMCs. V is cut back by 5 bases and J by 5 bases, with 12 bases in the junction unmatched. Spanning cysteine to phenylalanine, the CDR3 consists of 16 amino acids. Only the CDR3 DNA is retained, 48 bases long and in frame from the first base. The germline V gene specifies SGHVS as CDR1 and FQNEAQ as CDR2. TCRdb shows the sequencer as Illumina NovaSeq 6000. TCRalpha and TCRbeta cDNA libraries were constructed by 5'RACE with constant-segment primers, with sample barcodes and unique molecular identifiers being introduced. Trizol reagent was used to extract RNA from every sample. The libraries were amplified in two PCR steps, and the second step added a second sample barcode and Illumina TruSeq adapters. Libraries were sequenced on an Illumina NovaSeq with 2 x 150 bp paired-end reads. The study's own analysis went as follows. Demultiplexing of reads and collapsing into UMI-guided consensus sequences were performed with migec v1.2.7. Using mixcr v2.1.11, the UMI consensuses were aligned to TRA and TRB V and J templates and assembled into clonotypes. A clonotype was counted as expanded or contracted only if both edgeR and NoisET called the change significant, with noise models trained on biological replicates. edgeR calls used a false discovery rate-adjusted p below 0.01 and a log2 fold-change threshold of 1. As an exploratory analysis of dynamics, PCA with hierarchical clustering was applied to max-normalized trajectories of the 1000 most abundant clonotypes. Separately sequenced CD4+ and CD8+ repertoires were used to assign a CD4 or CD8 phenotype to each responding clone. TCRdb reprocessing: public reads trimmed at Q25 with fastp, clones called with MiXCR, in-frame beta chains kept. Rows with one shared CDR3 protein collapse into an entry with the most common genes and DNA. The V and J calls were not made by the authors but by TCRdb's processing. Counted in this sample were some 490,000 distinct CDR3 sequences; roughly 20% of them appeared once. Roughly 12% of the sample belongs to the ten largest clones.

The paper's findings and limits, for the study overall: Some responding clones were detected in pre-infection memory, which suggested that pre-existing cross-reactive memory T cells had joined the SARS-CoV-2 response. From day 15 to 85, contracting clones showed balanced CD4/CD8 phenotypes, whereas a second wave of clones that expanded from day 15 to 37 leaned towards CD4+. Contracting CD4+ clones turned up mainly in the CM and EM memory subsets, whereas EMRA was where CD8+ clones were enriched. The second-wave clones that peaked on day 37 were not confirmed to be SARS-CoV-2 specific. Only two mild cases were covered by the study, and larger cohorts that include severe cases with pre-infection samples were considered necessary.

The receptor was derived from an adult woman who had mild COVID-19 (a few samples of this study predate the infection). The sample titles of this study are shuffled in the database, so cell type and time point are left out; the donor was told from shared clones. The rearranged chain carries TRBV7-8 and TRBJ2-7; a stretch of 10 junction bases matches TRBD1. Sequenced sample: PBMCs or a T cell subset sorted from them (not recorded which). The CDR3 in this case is CASSPPLPGTGDEQYF. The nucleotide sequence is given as TGTGCCAGCAGCCCCCCCCTTCCCGGGACAGGGGACGAGCAGTACTTC.